This T cell receptor beta chain was identified during a study of regulatory T cells in long-lasting Graves disease (dated by TCRdb to the early 2020s). A note on the overall study: Patients with newly diagnosed Graves' disease had been on antithyroid drugs for under 3 months. This study used TCR sequencing and RNA sequencing of peripheral blood to compare persistent Graves' disease patients against newly diagnosed Graves' disease patients. The study took place in China and was registered as a clinical trial. A total of 33 samples underwent TCR sequencing, from about 13 patients with persistent Graves' disease and 20 patients with newly diagnosed Graves' disease. The full study reports these points: Persistent Graves' disease patients showed lower TCR Shannon entropy and fewer highly expanded clones than newly diagnosed patients, suggesting clonal expansion. TRBV28, TRBJ1-2 and TRBJ2-5 were preferentially used in persistent disease, while TRBV20-1 and TRBJ2-1 were favored in newly diagnosed disease. The study examined only peripheral blood because the primary lesion, thyroid tissue, could not be accessed. More public clonotypes were shared among persistent patients (under 3,000) than among newly diagnosed patients (roughly 1,000). Sequencing and analysis were restricted to the TCR beta chain. As a limitation, the authors acknowledged that the small sample size may reduce accuracy.

The time point label, as the study defines it: newly diagnosed GD, antithyroid drugs for less than 3 months. RNA was extracted from PBMCs in TRIzol for both TCR sequencing and RNA sequencing. The diagnosis of Graves' disease followed American Thyroid Association guidelines. Patients were recruited from an endocrinology department in Xi'an, China. From each patient, approximately 9 milliliters of peripheral blood was collected into an EDTA anticoagulant tube. Ficoll Paque Plus density gradient separation was used to isolate PBMCs, and no further T cell sorting was done. An Agilent 2100 Bioanalyzer and agarose gel were used to check RNA quality, and a NanoDrop 2000 was used to measure RNA concentration. The junction shows trimming of 3 bases on V and 2 bases on J, plus 20 bases between the germline ends. From a lookup of the germline V gene, CDR1 and CDR2 are MDHEN and SYDVKM. There are 17 amino acids in the CDR3, from cysteine to phenylalanine inclusive. Just the 51-base CDR3 DNA is kept, in frame starting at base 1.

The library came from multiplex PCR. The data were produced on an Illumina HiSeq 4000. CDR3 regions were amplified by Arm-PCR with iRepertoire HTBI primers to construct TCR beta libraries. PCR products were gel purified before sequencing. For the original study's pipeline: Across samples, roughly 60 TRBV and roughly 13 TRBJ segments were identified and used for gene usage analysis of CDR3 amino acid clonotypes. COPE and FqMerger were used to merge filtered high-quality paired reads into contigs. BLAST was used to align contigs to IMGT TRBV, TRBD and TRBJ reference genes, and CDR3 was defined according to IMGT. Any clonotype with a frequency above 0.1% was classified as a highly expanded clone. Repertoire diversity was measured by Shannon entropy, and V-J evenness by the Gini coefficient. Clonotypes shared by more than one individual were considered public. The public reads were reanalyzed by TCRdb: fastp trimming at Q25, MiXCR alignment, in-frame beta chains only. Every entry covers one CDR3 protein and lists the most common genes and DNA from its rows. What appears here as the V and J calls and clone size reflects TCRdb's work, not the paper's. Here the sample has about 400,000 distinct CDR3 sequences; 15% to 17% occur a single time. The top ten constitute approximately 22% of the sample.

At least ten counts were recorded for this clonotype. The target of this receptor is not known. The record has no base qualities; no much larger clone is one base away. This receptor chain uses TRBV28 and TRBJ2-7; the D segment might be TRBD1 or TRBD2, since each matches 5 bases. This receptor was obtained from a female donor with Graves disease. The source was peripheral blood mononuclear cells (PBMCs), collected at new diagnosis, from a patient treated with antithyroid drugs. The CDR3 region has the sequence CASSFLVPFGAPYEQYF. The DNA is as follows: TGTGCCAGCAGTTTCCTGGTCCCGTTCGGGGCCCCCTACGAGCAGTACTTC.